This record concerns one T cell receptor beta chain sequence. What antigen it recognizes has not been identified. No base quality information exists; no much larger clone differs at one position. PBMCs were isolated by Ficoll-Paque density gradient centrifugation. CDR1 and CDR2 are read off the germline V gene (reference sequence) as SEHNR and FQNEAQ. The CDR3 has 14 amino acids, counting the end cysteine and phenylalanine. The sequence is cut down to CDR3 DNA, 42 bases in frame from base 1. V lost 2 bases and J lost 3 bases; the stretch between them is 10 bases long. The sample originates from a study of T-cell memory formation after mild COVID-19 (dated by TCRdb to the early 2020s). For the wider study: TCR sequence clusters from the two donors were found to be largely donor specific. In two donors, T-cell clones that expanded and contracted after mild COVID-19 were tracked by sequencing TCRalpha and TCRbeta repertoires over time. The cohort comprised two young, previously healthy adult volunteers, one female and one male.

The study at large found these results: The study included only a couple of mild cases, and larger cohorts that include severe cases with pre-infection samples were judged to be necessary. Clones contracting from day 15 to 85 had balanced CD4/CD8 phenotypes, while a second wave expanding from day 15 to 37 was biased towards CD4+. Contracting CD4+ clones were located mainly in the CM and EM memory subsets, whereas CD8+ clones were found to be enriched in EMRA. SARS-CoV-2 specificity of the second-wave clones peaking on day 37 was not confirmed. Some responding clones were found in pre-infection memory, which suggests that pre-existing cross-reactive memory T cells took part in the SARS-CoV-2 response.

The reads were generated on an Illumina NovaSeq 6000. TCRalpha and TCRbeta cDNA libraries were built by 5'RACE with constant-segment primers, adding sample barcodes and unique molecular identifiers. Trizol reagent was used to extract RNA from every sample. Library amplification was performed in two PCR steps, and a second sample barcode and Illumina TruSeq adapters were introduced in the second step. The libraries were sequenced on an Illumina NovaSeq using 2 x 150 bp paired-end reads. The paper's processing steps were these. The reads were demultiplexed and collapsed into UMI-guided consensus sequences using migec v1.2.7. Using mixcr v2.1.11, the UMI consensuses were aligned to TRA and TRB V and J templates and assembled into clonotypes. Expanded or contracted clonotypes were those called significant by both edgeR and NoisET, with noise models trained on biological replicates. For edgeR calls, the cutoffs were a false discovery rate-adjusted p below 0.01 and a log2 fold-change threshold of 1. As an exploratory analysis of dynamics, max-normalized trajectories of the 1000 most abundant clonotypes were examined with PCA combined with hierarchical clustering. The CD4 or CD8 phenotype of responding clones was assigned using the separately sequenced CD4+ and CD8+ repertoires. The public reads were reanalyzed by TCRdb: fastp trimming at Q25, MiXCR alignment, in-frame beta chains only. One record per CDR3 amino acid sequence lists the most common genes and DNA. None of the V and J calls come from the authors' own analysis; TCRdb made them. For this sample there are approximately 190,000 distinct CDR3 sequences; 15% to 20% appear just once. Clones ranked in the top ten supply 2% to 3% of the sample.

The TCR originated in an adult woman who had mild COVID-19 (a few samples of this study predate the infection). The sample titles of this study are shuffled in the database, so cell type and time point are left out; the donor was told from shared clones. The sample was PBMCs or a T cell subset sorted from them (not recorded which). This chain joins TRBV7-9 to TRBJ1-1; the D gene is possibly TRBD1, with 5 bases matching. The DNA sequence reads TGTGCCAGCAGCTTAAGGGAGGGGTACACTGAAGCTTTCTTT. Translated, this is CASSLREGYTEAFF.